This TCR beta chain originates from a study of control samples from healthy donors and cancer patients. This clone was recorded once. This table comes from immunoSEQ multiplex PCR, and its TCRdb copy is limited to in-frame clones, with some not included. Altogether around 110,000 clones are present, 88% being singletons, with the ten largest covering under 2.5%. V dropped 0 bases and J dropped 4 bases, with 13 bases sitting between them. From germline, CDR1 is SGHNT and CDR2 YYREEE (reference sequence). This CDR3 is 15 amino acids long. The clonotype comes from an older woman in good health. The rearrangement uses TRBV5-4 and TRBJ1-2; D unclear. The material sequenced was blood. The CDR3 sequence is CASSLGTDIAYGYTF. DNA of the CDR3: TGTGCCAGCAGCTTGGGTACCGATATCGCCTATGGCTACACCTTC.